The 3 T cell receptor beta chains below all came from one sample that was sequenced in a study of T-cell reconstitution after alpha-beta-depleted transplantation in children. Unique molecular identifiers were used to barcode this TCRbeta library. TCRdb re-called the PCR reads with MiXCR, one entry per CDR3 protein. The data contain approximately 350,000 distinct CDR3 sequences, 10% to 13% of them seen just once; the ten biggest clones take up less than 2.5%. Source: PBMCs from the stem cell graft donor, taken from the stem cell graft. The receptors were sampled from a human donor who donated a stem cell graft to a child with acute lymphoblastic leukemia.

Many counts were recorded for this clonotype. The chain employs TRBV30 and TRBJ2-7; 16 bases align to TRBD2. With 1 base clipped from V and 5 bases from J, the junction kept 8 bases outside the gene matches. Germline CDR1 and CDR2: GTSNPN and SVGIG (reference sequence). The CDR3 contains 17 residues. CDR3 sequence (DNA): TGTGCCTGGAGTGACCCGTGGGGGACTAGCGGGAGGGACGAGCAGTACTTC. Its protein is CAWSDPWGTSGRDEQYF.

This clonotype turned up a few times. The chain recombines TRBV5-6 with TRBJ1-2; a possible D gene is TRBD1 (6 bases). Germline V gene sequence: CDR1 SGHDT, CDR2 YYEEEE. The CDR3 length is 16 residues. V shed 0 bases and J shed 2 bases, with 14 bases lying between them. CDR3 in DNA: TGTGCCAGCAGCTTGGGGCTGGACAGATTAAACTATGGCTACACCTTC. Its protein is CASSLGLDRLNYGYTF.

This clonotype has ten or more counts. The chain employs TRBV10-3 and TRBJ2-5; D unclear. Trimming stripped 10 bases from V and 4 bases from J, with 13 bases between. The CDR3 runs to 12 residues. Germline V gives CDR1 ENHRY, CDR2 SYGVKD. CDR3 bases: TGTGCCACTGCTCCGCGAGTAGAGACCCAGTACTTC. Protein: CATAPRVETQYF.